This TCR beta chain stems from a study of regulatory T cells in long-lasting Graves disease. Investigators prepared the TCR beta libraries by applying iRepertoire HTBI primers and Arm-PCR of CDR3 regions. Original analysis: Among the samples, some 68 TRBV and around 15 TRBJ segments were identified. TCRdb re-called the multiplex PCR reads with MiXCR, one entry per CDR3 protein. V and J calls and clone size were set by TCRdb, not the authors. The data contain 400,000 to 500,000 distinct CDR3 sequences, about 17% of them seen just once; the ten biggest clones take up around 23%. This clonotype was seen only a few times. Its target is unknown. CDR3 length: 16 residues. Per germline, CDR1 LNHDA and CDR2 SQIVND (reference sequence). V was clipped by 5 bases and J by 2 bases, with 18 bases between them. Sample time point: newly diagnosed GD, antithyroid drugs for less than 3 months. RNA from PBMCs was the source of the TCR library.

Study results and caveats: Persistent patients had more shared public clonotypes (2,741) than new patients (roughly 900). The analysis examined peripheral blood only and excluded thyroid tissue. Persistent disease exhibited a predilection for TRBV28, TRBJ1-2 and TRBJ2-5.

The same specimen was also included in a second study, on T cells in Graves' hyperthyroidism and ophthalmopathy.

The clonotype comes from a woman aged 18 to 35 with Graves disease. V and J are TRBV19 and TRBJ2-5, with D uncertain. The material was peripheral blood mononuclear cells (PBMCs), obtained at new diagnosis, from a patient treated with antithyroid drugs. The CDR3 DNA reads as TGTGCCAGTAGTCAGCACGCAGTTGGATTACAAGAGACCCAGTACTTC. As protein: CASSQHAVGLQETQYF.